Listed below are T cell receptor beta chains from one sample, sequenced in a study of T cell responses to AZD1222 COVID-19 vaccine. Assay used: immunoSEQ multiplex PCR; TCRdb lists only in-frame clones, some missing. The sample has roughly 77,000 clones; less than 95% are singletons. Sample: peripheral blood, taken 28 days after the second AZD1222 dose. The source is an adult who received the AZD1222 COVID-19 vaccine. Both conserved end residues are trimmed from each CDR3.

V gene: TRBV7-3
J gene: TRBJ2-1
CDR3 protein: ASSPPGTRDEQF

V gene: TRBV27
J gene: TRBJ2-7
CDR3 protein: ASSFSRNSYEQY

V gene: TRBV3-1/TRBV3-2
J gene: TRBJ1-4
CDR3 protein: ASSPRAEKLF

V gene: TRBV7-3
J gene: TRBJ2-3
CDR3 protein: ASSLTSGLTDTQY

V gene: TRBV11-1
J gene: TRBJ1-5
CDR3 protein: ASSLEGDQPQH

V gene: TRBV5-5
J gene: TRBJ1-3
CDR3 protein: ASSHGQLLSGNTIY

V gene: TRBV4-2
J gene: TRBJ2-1
CDR3 protein: ASSRPSTPPHEQF

V gene: TRBV6-5
J gene: TRBJ1-2
CDR3 protein: ASIGVVDYGYT

V gene: TRBV9
J gene: TRBJ2-1
CDR3 protein: ASSLQGSYNEQF

V gene: TRBV10-3
J gene: TRBJ2-4
CDR3 protein: AISEDSPKNIQY

V gene: TRBV20-1
J gene: TRBJ1-2
CDR3 protein: SAPNPYGYT

V gene: TRBV11-2
J gene: TRBJ1-1
CDR3 protein: ASSLLRAAEAF

V gene: TRBV6-5
J gene: TRBJ1-3
CDR3 protein: ASRAQGAGNTIY

V gene: TRBV6-6
J gene: TRBJ1-5
CDR3 protein: ASSPSQVGSNQPQH

V gene: TRBV11-3
J gene: TRBJ2-7
CDR3 protein: ASSSGHRAYEQY

V gene: TRBV6-5
J gene: TRBJ2-1
CDR3 protein: ASSYEHTRYNEQF

V gene: TRBV28
J gene: TRBJ2-7
CDR3 protein: ASSSDRGGPYEQY

V gene: TRBV3-1/TRBV3-2
J gene: TRBJ2-7
CDR3 protein: ASSQGVRSSGSYEQY

V gene: TRBV6-1
J gene: TRBJ2-1
CDR3 protein: ASSEAPGGGVGSYNEQF

V gene: TRBV9
J gene: TRBJ1-4
CDR3 protein: ASSLSGGNEKLF

V gene: TRBV5-1
J gene: TRBJ1-1
CDR3 protein: ATPPRAGPTEAF

V gene: TRBV14
J gene: TRBJ1-1
CDR3 protein: ASSQEGIMNTEAF

V gene: TRBV7-9
J gene: TRBJ2-6
CDR3 protein: ASGTGSVSGANVLT

V gene: TRBV10-3
J gene: TRBJ1-4
CDR3 protein: AISVAGASEKLF

V gene: TRBV11-3
J gene: TRBJ1-1
CDR3 protein: ASSLRRRLTEAF

V gene: TRBV4-3
J gene: TRBJ1-1
CDR3 protein: ASSLMDGNTEAF

V gene: TRBV10-3
J gene: TRBJ1-2
CDR3 protein: AISETGARGGYT

V gene: TRBV18
J gene: TRBJ2-2
CDR3 protein: ASSQSAATTMPNTGELF

V gene: TRBV3-1/TRBV3-2
J gene: TRBJ2-7
CDR3 protein: ASSQDRRYEQY

V gene: TRBV7-2
J gene: TRBJ1-5
CDR3 protein: ASSLALTNQPQH

V gene: TRBV13
J gene: TRBJ2-1
CDR3 protein: ASSPGTSRDNEQF

V gene: TRBV11-3
J gene: TRBJ1-3
CDR3 protein: ASSLAGSVGNTIY

V gene: TRBV27
J gene: TRBJ2-3
CDR3 protein: ASSAGFLTDTQY

V gene: TRBV18
J gene: TRBJ2-7
CDR3 protein: ASSLRDRAAEQY

V gene: TRBV5-4
J gene: TRBJ1-4
CDR3 protein: ASSHRDRNEKLF

V gene: TRBV7-9
J gene: TRBJ1-2
CDR3 protein: ASSQTLGTTVEDYT

V gene: TRBV12-3/TRBV12-4
J gene: TRBJ1-2
CDR3 protein: ASSGTAWGYT

V gene: TRBV18
J gene: TRBJ2-3
CDR3 protein: ASSPGGFGTDTQY

V gene: TRBV6-1
J gene: TRBJ1-2
CDR3 protein: ASSELQNYGYT

V gene: TRBV10-3
J gene: TRBJ1-2
CDR3 protein: AISEHPGPTYGYT

V gene: TRBV30
J gene: TRBJ1-1
CDR3 protein: AWSGWGRNTEAF